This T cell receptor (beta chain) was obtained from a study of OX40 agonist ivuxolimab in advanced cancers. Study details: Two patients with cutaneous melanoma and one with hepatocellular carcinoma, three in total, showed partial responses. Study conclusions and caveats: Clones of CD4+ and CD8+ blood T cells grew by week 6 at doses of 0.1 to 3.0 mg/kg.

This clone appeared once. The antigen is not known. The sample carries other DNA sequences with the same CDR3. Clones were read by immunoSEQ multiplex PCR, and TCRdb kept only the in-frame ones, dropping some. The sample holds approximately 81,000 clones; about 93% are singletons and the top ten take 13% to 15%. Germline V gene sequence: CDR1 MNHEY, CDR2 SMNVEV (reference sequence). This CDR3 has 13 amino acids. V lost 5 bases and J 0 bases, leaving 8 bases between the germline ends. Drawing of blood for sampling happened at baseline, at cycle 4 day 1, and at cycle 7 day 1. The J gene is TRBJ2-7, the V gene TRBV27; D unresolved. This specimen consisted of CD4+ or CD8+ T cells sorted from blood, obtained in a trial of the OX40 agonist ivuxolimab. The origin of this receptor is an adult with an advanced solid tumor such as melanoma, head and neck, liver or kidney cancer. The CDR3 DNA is TGTGCCAGCAGTCCAAGGAGCTCCTACGAGCAGTACTTC. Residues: CASSPRSSYEQYF.